The entry below gives a single T cell receptor (beta chain) sequence along with its context. The data were obtained in a study of blood T cell repertoires in COVID-19. Produced via immunoSEQ multiplex PCR; TCRdb's table is partial and in-frame only. The sample includes about 200,000 clones, roughly nine tenths of them seen just once. Germline V gene data show CDR1 as ENHRY and CDR2 as SYGVKD. CDR3 length: 12 residues. Trimming left V 6 bases short and J 5 bases short, with 5 bases between. J is TRBJ1-6 and V is TRBV10-3; D gene uncertain. Sequencing used peripheral blood. The source is a woman aged 70-85 years with acute or convalescent COVID-19. The DNA for the CDR3 is TGTGCCATCAGGCAGGATAATTCACCCCTCCACTTT. Protein sequence: CAIRQDNSPLHF.